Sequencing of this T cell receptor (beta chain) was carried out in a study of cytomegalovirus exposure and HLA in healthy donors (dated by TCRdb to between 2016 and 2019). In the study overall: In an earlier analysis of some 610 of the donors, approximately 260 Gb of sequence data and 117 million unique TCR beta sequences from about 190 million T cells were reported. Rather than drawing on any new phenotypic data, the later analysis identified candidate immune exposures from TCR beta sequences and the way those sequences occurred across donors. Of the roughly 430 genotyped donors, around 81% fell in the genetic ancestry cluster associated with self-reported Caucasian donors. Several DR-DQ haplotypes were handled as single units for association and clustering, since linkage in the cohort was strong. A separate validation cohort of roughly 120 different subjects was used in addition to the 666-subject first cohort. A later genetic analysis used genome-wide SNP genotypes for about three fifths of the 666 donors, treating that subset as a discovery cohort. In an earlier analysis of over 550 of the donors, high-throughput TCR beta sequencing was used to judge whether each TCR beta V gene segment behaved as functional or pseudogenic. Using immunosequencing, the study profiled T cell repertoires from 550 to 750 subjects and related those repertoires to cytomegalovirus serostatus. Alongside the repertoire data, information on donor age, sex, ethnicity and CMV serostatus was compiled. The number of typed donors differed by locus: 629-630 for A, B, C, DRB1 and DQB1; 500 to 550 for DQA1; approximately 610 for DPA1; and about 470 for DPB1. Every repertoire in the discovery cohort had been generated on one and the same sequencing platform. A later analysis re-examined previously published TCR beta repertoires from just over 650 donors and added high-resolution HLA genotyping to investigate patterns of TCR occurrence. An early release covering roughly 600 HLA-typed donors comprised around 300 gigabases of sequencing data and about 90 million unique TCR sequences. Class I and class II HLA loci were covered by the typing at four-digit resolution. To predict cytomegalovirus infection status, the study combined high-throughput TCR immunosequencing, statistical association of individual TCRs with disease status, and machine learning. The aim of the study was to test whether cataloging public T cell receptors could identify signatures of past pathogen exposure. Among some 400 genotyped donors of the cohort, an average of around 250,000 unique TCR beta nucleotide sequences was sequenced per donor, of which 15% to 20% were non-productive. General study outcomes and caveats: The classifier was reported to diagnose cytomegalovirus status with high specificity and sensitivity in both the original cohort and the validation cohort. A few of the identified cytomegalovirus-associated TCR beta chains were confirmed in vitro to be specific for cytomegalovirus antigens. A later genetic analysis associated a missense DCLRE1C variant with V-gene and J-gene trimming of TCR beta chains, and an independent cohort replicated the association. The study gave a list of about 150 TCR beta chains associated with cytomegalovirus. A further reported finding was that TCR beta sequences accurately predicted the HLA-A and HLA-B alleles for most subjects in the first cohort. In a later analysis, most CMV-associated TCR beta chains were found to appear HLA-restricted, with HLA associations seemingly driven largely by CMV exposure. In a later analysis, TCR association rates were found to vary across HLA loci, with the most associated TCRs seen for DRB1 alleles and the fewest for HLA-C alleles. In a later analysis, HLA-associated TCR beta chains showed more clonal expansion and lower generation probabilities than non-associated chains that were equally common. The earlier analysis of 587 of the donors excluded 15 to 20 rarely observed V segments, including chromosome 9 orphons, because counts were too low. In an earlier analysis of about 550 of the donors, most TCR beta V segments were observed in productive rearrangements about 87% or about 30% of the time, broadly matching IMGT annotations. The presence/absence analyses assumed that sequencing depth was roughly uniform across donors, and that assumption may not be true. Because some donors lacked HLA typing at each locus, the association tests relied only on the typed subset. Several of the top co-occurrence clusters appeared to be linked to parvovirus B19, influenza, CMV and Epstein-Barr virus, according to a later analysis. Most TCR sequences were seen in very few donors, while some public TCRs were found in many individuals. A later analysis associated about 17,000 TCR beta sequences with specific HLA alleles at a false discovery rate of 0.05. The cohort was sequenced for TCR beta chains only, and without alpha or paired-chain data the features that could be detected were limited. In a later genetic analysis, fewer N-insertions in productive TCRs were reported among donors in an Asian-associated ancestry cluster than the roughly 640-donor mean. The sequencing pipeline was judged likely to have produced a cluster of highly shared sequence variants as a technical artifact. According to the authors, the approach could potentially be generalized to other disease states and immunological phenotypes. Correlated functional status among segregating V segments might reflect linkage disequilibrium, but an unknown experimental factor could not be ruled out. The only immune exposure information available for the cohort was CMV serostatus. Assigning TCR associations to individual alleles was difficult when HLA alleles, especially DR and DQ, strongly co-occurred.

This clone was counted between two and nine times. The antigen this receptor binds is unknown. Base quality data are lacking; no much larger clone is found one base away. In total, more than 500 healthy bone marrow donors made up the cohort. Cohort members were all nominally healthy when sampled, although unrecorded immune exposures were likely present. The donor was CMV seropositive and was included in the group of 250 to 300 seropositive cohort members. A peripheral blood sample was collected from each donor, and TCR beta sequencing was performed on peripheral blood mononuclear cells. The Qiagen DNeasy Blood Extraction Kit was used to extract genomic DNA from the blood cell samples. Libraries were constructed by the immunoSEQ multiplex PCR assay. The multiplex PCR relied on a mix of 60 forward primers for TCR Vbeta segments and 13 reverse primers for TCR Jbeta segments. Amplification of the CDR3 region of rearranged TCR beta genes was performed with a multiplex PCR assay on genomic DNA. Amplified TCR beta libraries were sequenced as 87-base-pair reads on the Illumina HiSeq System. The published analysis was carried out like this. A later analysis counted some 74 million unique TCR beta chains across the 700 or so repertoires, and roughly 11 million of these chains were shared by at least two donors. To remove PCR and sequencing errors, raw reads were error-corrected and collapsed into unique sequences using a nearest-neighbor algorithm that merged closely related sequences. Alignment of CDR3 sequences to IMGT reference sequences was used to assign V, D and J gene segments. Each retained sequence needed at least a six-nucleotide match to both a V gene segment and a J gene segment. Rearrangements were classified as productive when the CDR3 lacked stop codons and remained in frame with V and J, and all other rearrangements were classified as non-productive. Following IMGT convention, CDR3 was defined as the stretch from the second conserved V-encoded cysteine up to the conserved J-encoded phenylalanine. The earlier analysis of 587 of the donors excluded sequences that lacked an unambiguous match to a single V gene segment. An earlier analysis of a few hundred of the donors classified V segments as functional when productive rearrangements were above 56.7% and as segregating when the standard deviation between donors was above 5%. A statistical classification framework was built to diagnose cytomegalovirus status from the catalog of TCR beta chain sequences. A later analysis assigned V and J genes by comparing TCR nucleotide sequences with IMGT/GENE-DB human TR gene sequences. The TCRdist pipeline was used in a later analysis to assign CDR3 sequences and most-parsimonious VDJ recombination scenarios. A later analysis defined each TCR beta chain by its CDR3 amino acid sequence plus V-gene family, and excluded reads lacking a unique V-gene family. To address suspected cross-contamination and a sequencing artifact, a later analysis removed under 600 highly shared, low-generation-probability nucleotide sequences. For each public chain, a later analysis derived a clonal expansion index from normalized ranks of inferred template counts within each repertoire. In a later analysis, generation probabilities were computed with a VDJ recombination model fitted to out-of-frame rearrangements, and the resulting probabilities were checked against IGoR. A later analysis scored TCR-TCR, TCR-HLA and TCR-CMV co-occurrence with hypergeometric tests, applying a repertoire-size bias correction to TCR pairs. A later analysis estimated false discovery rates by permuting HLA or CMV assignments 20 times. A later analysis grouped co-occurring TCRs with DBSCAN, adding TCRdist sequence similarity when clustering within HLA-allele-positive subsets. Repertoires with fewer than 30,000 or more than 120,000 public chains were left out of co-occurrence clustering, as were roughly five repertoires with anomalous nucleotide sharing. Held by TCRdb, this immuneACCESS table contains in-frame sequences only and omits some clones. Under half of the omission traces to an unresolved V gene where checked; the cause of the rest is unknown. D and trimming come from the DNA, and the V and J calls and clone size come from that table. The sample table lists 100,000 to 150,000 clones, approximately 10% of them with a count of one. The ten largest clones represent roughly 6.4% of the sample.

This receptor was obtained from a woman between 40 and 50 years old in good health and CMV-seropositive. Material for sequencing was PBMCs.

CDR3 region: CASSEGATPRNEQYF. At the DNA level, the sequence is TGTGCCAGCAGTGAAGGGGCGACACCACGGAACGAGCAGTACTTC. The chain couples TRBV6-1 to TRBJ2-7; confidence is insufficient to name the D gene. V is clipped by 1 base and J by 5 bases, and the sequence between their germline boundaries is 15 bases long. The CDR3 starts with the cysteine, ends with the phenylalanine, and has 15 residues. Only the CDR3 DNA is retained, 45 bases long and in frame from the first base. In the germline V gene, CDR1 corresponds to MNHNS and CDR2 to SASEGT.